Each of the 20 T cell receptor beta chains below was sequenced from the same sample in a study of OX40 agonist ivuxolimab in advanced cancers. Only in-frame clones appear in the TCRdb table, and some are missing; sequencing was by immunoSEQ multiplex PCR. The sample lists roughly 100,000 clones, about 92% occurring once. This specimen consisted of CD4+ or CD8+ T cells sorted from blood, obtained in a trial of the OX40 agonist ivuxolimab. The source is an adult with an advanced solid tumor such as melanoma, head and neck, liver or kidney cancer.

The chain uses TRBV2 and TRBJ1-1; TRBD1 aligns across 8 bases. Per germline, CDR1 SNHLY and CDR2 FYNNEI. Unmatched junction bases numbered 0, after V lost 6 bases and J lost 0 bases. The CDR3 runs 13 residues. The CDR3: CASRGQVNTEAFF. The CDR3 bases are TGTGCCAGCAGGGGACAGGTGAACACTGAAGCTTTCTTT.

The rearrangement links TRBV6-1 to TRBJ1-2; no clear D. The V end lost 6 bases, the J end lost 4 bases, and 9 bases lay between the germline ends. Germline assignment: CDR1 MNHNS and CDR2 SASEGT. The CDR3 has 12 residues. The CDR3, as DNA: TGTGCCAGCAGCCAGGCGGGCTATGGCTACACCTTC. Protein sequence: CASSQAGYGYTF.

This chain uses TRBV7-9 with TRBJ1-4; weak D call: TRBD1 (5 bases). V shed 1 base and J shed 8 bases, with 14 bases lying between them. Germline CDR1 SEHNR, CDR2 FQNEAQ (reference sequence). This CDR3 is 15 amino acids long. CDR3 bases: TGTGCCAGCAGCTTAGAGGCAGGGAACGTCGAAAAACTGTTTTTT. Its protein product is CASSLEAGNVEKLFF.

A single count supports this clone. The J gene is TRBJ1-1, the V gene TRBV6-1, with D possibly being TRBD1 (5 bases). CDR1 is MNHNS and CDR2 is SASEGT in the germline V gene. Trimming pared 6 bases from V and 0 bases from J, leaving 11 bases between. This CDR3 region has 14 residues. The CDR3 is CASSRGLMNTEAFF. Written as DNA, the CDR3 is TGTGCCAGCAGCCGGGGACTGATGAACACTGAAGCTTTCTTT.

The CDR3 nucleotides read TGTGCCAGTAGCAAGAGCCTAAGAAGATATAGCAATCAGCCCCAGCATTTT. Amino acid sequence: CASSKSLRRYSNQPQHF. The V and J genes are TRBV19 and TRBJ1-5, with unresolved D. The CDR3 runs to 17 residues. The V end lost 6 bases, the J end lost 0 bases, and 18 bases lay between the germline ends. CDR1 is LNHDA and CDR2 is SQIVND in the germline V gene (reference sequence).

The J gene is TRBJ1-1, the V gene TRBV2; weak D call: TRBD1 (6 bases). From germline, CDR1 is SNHLY and CDR2 FYNNEI. This CDR3 spans 17 amino acids. Trimming took 6 bases from V and 4 from J, leaving 24 bases between them. The CDR3 spells CASSALKTGRYITEAFF. The CDR3 coding sequence is TGTGCCAGCAGCGCTTTGAAGACAGGTCGGTATATCACTGAAGCTTTCTTT.

The count of this clone is one. CDR3 sequence: CAWSTGAHYNEQFF. Written as DNA, the CDR3 is TGTGCCTGGAGTACCGGGGCGCACTACAATGAGCAGTTCTTC. The chain links TRBV30 to TRBJ2-1, with D perhaps given as TRBD1 or TRBD2 (5 bases each). Trimming pared 2 bases from V and 3 bases from J, leaving 11 bases between. This CDR3 spans 14 amino acids. CDR1 GTSNPN and CDR2 SVGIG come from the germline V gene (reference sequence).

The rearrangement links TRBV30 to TRBJ1-5; D unclear. This CDR3 contains 14 residues. Germline CDR1 GTSNPN, CDR2 SVGIG (reference sequence). Trimming stripped 0 bases from V and 7 bases from J, with 13 bases between. The CDR3 coding sequence is TGTGCCTGGAGTGTACTTAGTCAGGAACAGCCCCAGCATTTT. Protein sequence: CAWSVLSQEQPQHF.

The chain has TRBV6-5 and TRBJ1-6; D gene unclear. The CDR3 runs 16 residues. CDR1 and CDR2 (germline): MNHEY, SVGAGI. V was trimmed by 0 bases and J by 0 bases, leaving 6 bases between them. CDR3 sequence reads: CASSYSAGSYNSPLHF. The DNA for the CDR3 is TGTGCCAGCAGTTACTCTGCAGGCTCCTATAATTCACCCCTCCACTTT.

This clone was observed a single time. The chain recombines TRBV7-2 with TRBJ1-2, with D unresolved. This CDR3 has 14 amino acids. Germline CDR1 and CDR2: SGHTA and FQGNSA. V gave up 1 base and J gave up 2 bases, with 8 bases separating them. The chain's CDR3 is CASSLGPRNYGYTF. As DNA, the CDR3 is TGTGCCAGCAGCTTAGGACCCAGAAACTATGGCTACACCTTC.

This chain joins TRBV30 and TRBJ1-4, with D unresolved. Trimming stripped 0 bases from V and 3 bases from J, with 8 bases between. Germline V CDR1 and CDR2: GTSNPN, SVGIG (reference sequence). This CDR3 is 14 amino acids long. CDR3 nucleotides: TGTGCCTGGAGTGTACCATCGTCTAATGAAAAACTGTTTTTT. It specifies CAWSVPSSNEKLFF.

The J gene is TRBJ1-6, the V gene TRBV9, with D unclear. In germline, CDR1 is SGDLS, CDR2 YYNGEE. The CDR3 sequence is 15 residues long. V was cut by 0 bases and J by 4 bases, with 8 bases left in between. This chain's CDR3 is CASSVGAVYNSPLHF. CDR3 nucleotides: TGTGCCAGCAGCGTAGGGGCAGTTTATAATTCACCCCTCCACTTT.

The V call is TRBV28, the J call TRBJ1-1; TRBD1 matches 8 bases. V dropped 8 bases and J dropped 5; count of bases not matched to a gene: 7. The CDR3 has 13 amino acids. Germline values: CDR1 MDHEN, CDR2 SYDVKM. This chain's CDR3 is CASWRQGRTEAFF. CDR3 coding DNA: TGTGCCAGCTGGAGACAGGGGAGAACTGAAGCTTTCTTT.

The chain couples TRBV7-9 to TRBJ1-1; D is ambiguous. Trimming cost V 6 bases and J 1 base, with 18 bases left between them. The CDR3 has 16 amino acids. Germline V gene data show CDR1 as SEHNR and CDR2 as FQNEAQ (reference sequence). The CDR3 reads CASRRRTASKNTEAFF. CDR3 coding DNA: TGTGCCAGCAGACGCCGAACAGCTTCTAAGAACACTGAAGCTTTCTTT.

This rearrangement joins TRBV6-5 to TRBJ2-1, with D maybe TRBD2 (7 bases). In germline, CDR1 is MNHEY, CDR2 SVGAGI. This CDR3 spans 16 amino acids. V lost 2 bases and J 7 bases, leaving 18 bases between the germline ends. The CDR3 reads CASSYVPGGSVNEQFF. The CDR3 bases are TGTGCCAGCAGTTACGTGCCGGGGGGCTCGGTAAATGAGCAGTTCTTC.

This chain joins TRBV5-1 and TRBJ2-3; 13 bases fit TRBD2. Trimming cost V 3 bases and J 7 bases; bases outside gene matches: 5. Per germline, CDR1 SGHRS and CDR2 YFSETQ. This CDR3 is 15 amino acids long. CDR3 region: CASSSRTSGGNTQYF. In nucleotides, the CDR3 is TGCGCCAGCAGCTCAAGGACTAGCGGGGGAAATACGCAGTATTTT. The full variable domain, rest sourced from reference TRBV5-1 and TRBJ2-3, is KAGVTQTPRYLIKTRGQQVTLSCSPISGHRSVSWYQQTPGQGLQFLFEYFSETQRNKGNFPGRFSGRQFSNSRSEMNVSTLELGDSALYLCASSSRTSGGNTQYFGPGTRLTVL.

The V gene is TRBV7-9, the J gene TRBJ2-7; D call uncertain. V was cut by 1 base and J by 5 bases, with 3 bases left in between. The germline gives CDR1 SEHNR, CDR2 FQNEAQ (reference sequence). The CDR3 runs 11 residues. CDR3 nucleotide sequence: TGTGCCAGCAGCTTAGTAAACGAGCAGTACTTC. This encodes CASSLVNEQYF.

This clone occurred a few times. The chain recombines TRBV7-8 with TRBJ2-3; 10 bases map to TRBD1. The V segment lost 4 bases and the J segment 1 base; nucleotides outside the gene matches: 5. CDR1 and CDR2 (germline): SGHVS, FQNEAQ. CDR3 length: 16 amino acids. Here the CDR3 DNA reads TGTGCCAGCAGCTCGGGACAGGGGTTGGGCACAGATACGCAGTATTTT. This gives the protein CASSSGQGLGTDTQYF.

The V and J genes are TRBV28 and TRBJ2-1, with 9 bases that match TRBD2. Germline CDR1 is MDHEN and CDR2 is SYDVKM. V shed 5 bases and J 3 bases; nucleotides not matched to a gene: 8. This CDR3 has 16 amino acids. The CDR3 reads CASSIHSGGYYNEQFF. In DNA, the CDR3 is TGTGCCAGCAGTATCCATAGCGGGGGATACTACAATGAGCAGTTCTTC.

The rearrangement links TRBV21-1 to TRBJ2-1. TRBV21-1 is a pseudogene. The CDR3 covers 16 residues. In DNA form, the CDR3 reads TGTGCCAGCAGCAAAGTGGGACCCGACAAAATCAATGAGCAGTTCTTC. As protein: CASSKVGPDKINEQFF.